These 4 T cell receptor beta chains were all obtained from the same sample, sequenced in a study of T cells in localized non-small cell lung cancer. Here immunoSEQ multiplex PCR was the method, and the copy in TCRdb shows in-frame clones only, minus some. The sample records tens of thousands of clones, about 83% being singletons. Source: peripheral blood, taken before any cancer treatment. These TCRs come from a female donor older than 55 with stage II squamous cell lung carcinoma.

The chain joins TRBV6-5 to TRBJ1-1, with D unclear. This CDR3 is built from 13 residues. Deletions cut 6 bases from V and 1 base from J, with 9 bases between. In germline, CDR1 is MNHEY, CDR2 SVGAGI. This chain's CDR3 is CASSRGANTEAFF. The CDR3 coding sequence is TGTGCCAGCAGCAGAGGAGCGAACACTGAAGCTTTCTTT.

This chain joins TRBV27 and TRBJ1-5, with 7 positions matching TRBD1. Trimming cost V 2 bases and J 10 bases; bases outside gene matches: 8. CDR1 is MNHEY and CDR2 is SMNVEV in the germline V gene (reference sequence). The CDR3 has 14 amino acids. For the CDR3, the DNA is TGTGCCAGCAGTTTAAACAGGGGCAGGGGACCCCAGCATTTT. It yields the protein CASSLNRGRGPQHF.

The genes are TRBV9 and TRBJ2-2; unclear D gene. The germline CDR1 and CDR2 sequences are SGDLS and YYNGEE. The CDR3 is 17 residues long. Trimming left V 0 bases short and J 1 base short, with 13 bases between. CDR3 nucleotides: TGTGCCAGCAGCGTAGTTCCCGGGCAGAGGAACACCGGGGAGCTGTTTTTT. Translation gives CASSVVPGQRNTGELFF.

This clone came up a few times. The CDR3 reads CASSLEPGYWNTEAFF. In DNA form, the CDR3 reads TGTGCCAGCAGCTTAGAGCCAGGGTATTGGAACACTGAAGCTTTCTTT. The V gene is TRBV11-2, the J gene TRBJ1-1; possibly TRBD1 for D (5 bases). The CDR3 covers 16 residues. From germline, CDR1 is SGHAT and CDR2 FQNNGV. Between the trimmed V and J ends, which lost 0 bases and 1 base, there was a span of 12 bases.